This TCR beta chain was documented in a study of regulatory T cells in long-lasting Graves disease. Trimming removed 0 bases from V and 2 bases from J, with 8 bases in between. The germline gives CDR1 WSHSY, CDR2 SAAADI. This CDR3 contains 14 residues. As concerns this clonotype: Its antigen is still unknown.

Study findings and constraints: Thyroid tissue was not studied; only peripheral blood was.

Construction of the TCR beta libraries employed iRepertoire HTBI primers in conjunction with Arm-PCR of CDR3 regions. A single record per CDR3 protein comes from TCRdb applying MiXCR to the multiplex PCR reads. The repertoire consists of about 420,000 distinct CDR3 sequences, with roughly 15% occurring once and the leading ten covering about 25%. Time point here: newly diagnosed GD, antithyroid drugs for less than 3 months. Making the TCR library involved RNA that had been extracted from PBMCs. Another study also made use of these data, one on T cells in Graves' hyperthyroidism and ophthalmopathy.

Material: peripheral blood mononuclear cells (PBMCs), obtained at new diagnosis, from a patient treated with antithyroid drugs. The chain uses TRBV10-2 and TRBJ2-7; no definite D call. The TCR was taken from a young woman with Graves disease. Written as DNA, the CDR3 is TGCGCCAGCAGTGAGTCCCACACCACCTACGAGCAGTACTTC. Its protein is CASSESHTTYEQYF.